Below, 26 T cell receptor beta chains from the same sample are listed, as sequenced in a study of shared clonotypes between healthy human individuals. Sequencing was performed with immunoSEQ multiplex PCR; in TCRdb, only in-frame clones are kept and a portion is missing. The sample shows roughly 2.6 million clones, approximately 90% of them seen only once. Sequencing was carried out using naive CD4+ T cells sorted from blood. Subset: CD45RA+ positively selected. The receptors were gathered from a man younger than 30 in good health.

This chain links TRBV10-3 with TRBJ1-1, with D tentatively TRBD1 (5 bases). The CDR3 loop spans 16 amino acids. Trimming took off 3 bases at V and 0 bases at J, with 14 bases between the two ends. Germline V gene data show CDR1 as ENHRY and CDR2 as SYGVKD. The CDR3 nucleotides are TGTGCCATCAGTGAATACGGACAAGTAATGAACACTGAAGCTTTCTTT. Translation: CAISEYGQVMNTEAFF.

The V and J genes are TRBV6-6 and TRBJ1-4; the D gene is possibly TRBD1 (5 bases). The CDR3 is made up of 14 amino acids. Trimming took 8 bases from V and 10 from J, leaving 20 bases between them. From germline, CDR1 is MNHNY and CDR2 SVGAGI (reference sequence). The CDR3 sequence: CASRDGVINGKLFF. The CDR3 DNA reads as TGTGCCAGCCGGGACGGTGTTATTAACGGAAAACTGTTTTTT.

The chain is built from TRBV5-4 and TRBJ2-5; D is perhaps TRBD1 (6 bases). The CDR3 runs 13 residues. Germline values: CDR1 SGHNT, CDR2 YYREEE (reference sequence). The V end lost 0 bases, the J end lost 3 bases, and 6 bases lay between the germline ends. The CDR3 DNA reads as TGTGCCAGCAGCTTGGACAGGGAAGAGACCCAGTACTTC. The encoded protein is CASSLDREETQYF.

V and J are TRBV18 and TRBJ2-4; 9 bases map to TRBD1. The length of the CDR3 is 17 residues. Germline CDR1 and CDR2: KGHSH and LQKENI. Trimming cost V 2 bases and J 1 base; bases outside gene matches: 6. The CDR3 loop reads CASSPIQQGAAKNIQYF. The CDR3 nucleotides read TGTGCCAGCTCACCAATACAACAGGGGGCGGCCAAAAACATTCAGTACTTC.

This chain joins TRBV2 and TRBJ2-7; 10 bases match TRBD1. This CDR3 comprises 13 residues. From germline, CDR1 is SNHLY and CDR2 FYNNEI. J was trimmed by 6 bases and V by 6 bases; bases with no gene match: 5. In nucleotides, the CDR3 is TGTGCCAGCAGGATCGGGACAGGGGTCGAGCAGTACTTC. It encodes CASRIGTGVEQYF.

This chain links TRBV9 with TRBJ2-1; D remains unclear. CDR1 and CDR2 (germline): SGDLS, YYNGEE. The V and J ends lost 4 bases and 2 bases respectively, with 10 bases between them. This CDR3 region has 14 residues. CDR3 sequence (DNA): TGTGCCAGCAGCCGATATGGGGCCTACAATGAGCAGTTCTTC. Protein sequence: CASSRYGAYNEQFF.

A remark on this clone: The sample carries other DNA sequences with the same CDR3. This chain links TRBV5-1 with TRBJ1-1; TRBD1 matches 10 bases. Looked up from germline, CDR1 is SGHRS and CDR2 is YFSETQ. With 4 bases clipped from V and 6 bases from J, the junction kept 3 bases outside the gene matches. The CDR3 contains 13 residues. The CDR3 DNA sequence: TGCGCCAGCAGCCTGGGACAGGGGCCTGAAGCTTTCTTT. It specifies CASSLGQGPEAFF.

The chain joins TRBV7-2 to TRBJ2-2; D ambiguous. Trimming cost V 5 bases and J 4 bases, with 14 bases left between them. The CDR3 length is 15 residues. The germline gives CDR1 SGHTA, CDR2 FQGNSA. The CDR3 DNA is TGTGCCAGCAGCCTAAGCTACACCCTCACCGGGGAGCTGTTTTTT. Its translation: CASSLSYTLTGELFF.

Points on this clone: At the DNA level, this CDR3 is encoded by other sequences in the same sample as well. The chain combines TRBV5-1 with TRBJ1-1; tentatively, D is TRBD1 (5 bases). Germline CDR1 is SGHRS and CDR2 is YFSETQ. Deletions cut 0 bases from V and 1 base from J, with 7 bases between. The length of the CDR3 is 14 residues. The CDR3 region is CASSLAGGNTEAFF. The CDR3 DNA reads TGCGCCAGCAGCTTGGCGGGGGGGAACACTGAAGCTTTCTTT.

V usage is TRBV9 and J usage is TRBJ2-7; D is unclear. Germline loops: CDR1 SGDLS, CDR2 YYNGEE. Deletions cut 0 bases from V and 2 bases from J, with 12 bases between. The CDR3 has 15 residues. The CDR3 reads CASSVDATAAYEQYF. For the CDR3, the DNA is TGTGCCAGCAGCGTAGATGCCACGGCCGCCTACGAGCAGTACTTC.

The chain has TRBV12-5 and TRBJ2-1, with 14 bases fitting TRBD2. The CDR3 totals 17 residues. Germline CDR1 LGHNT, CDR2 FRNRAP. V lost 6 bases to trimming and J lost 7 bases; unmatched junction nucleotides: 11. The CDR3: CASGAGTSGRAGNEQFF. For the CDR3, the DNA is TGTGCTAGTGGCGCAGGGACTAGCGGGAGAGCGGGAAATGAGCAGTTCTTC.

In regard to this clone: Distinct nucleotide sequences in the sample also encode this CDR3. CDR3: CASSGNNEQFF. The CDR3 nucleotides are TGTGCCAGTTCAGGGAACAATGAGCAGTTCTTC. J is TRBJ2-1 and V is TRBV11-2; D may be TRBD1 (5 bases). V was cut by 9 bases and J by 5 bases, with 8 bases left in between. Germline loops: CDR1 SGHAT, CDR2 FQNNGV. CDR3 length: 11 residues.

This clone was counted between two and nine times. The chain recombines TRBV6-5 with TRBJ1-5, with D tentatively TRBD1 (6 bases). Trimming shortened V by 10 bases and J by 5 bases, and 15 bases separated the two germline ends. This CDR3 has 13 amino acids. CDR1 is MNHEY and CDR2 is SVGAGI in the germline V gene. This CDR3 reads CATGDTTYQPQHF. The CDR3 DNA reads TGTGCCACCGGGGACACGACTTATCAGCCCCAGCATTTT.

The chain links TRBV28 to TRBJ2-7, with D unclear. The CDR3 has 19 amino acids. Trimming stripped 5 bases from V and 4 bases from J, with 30 bases between. Germline V gene lookup returns CDR1 MDHEN and CDR2 SYDVKM. The CDR3 loop reads CASSISSIPRLITGYEQYF. CDR3 nucleotide sequence: TGTGCCAGCAGTATTTCGTCTATACCTCGACTTATTACTGGTTACGAGCAGTACTTC. Complete variable domain (other parts from reference TRBV28 and TRBJ2-7): DVKVTQSSRYLVKRTGEKVFLECVQDMDHENMFWYRQDPGLGLRLIYFSYDVKMKEKGDIPEGYSVSREKKERFSLILESASTNQTSMYLCASSISSIPRLITGYEQYFGPGTRLTVT.

V gene TRBV5-4 combines with J gene TRBJ1-4; tentatively, D is TRBD1 (5 bases). The germline CDR1 and CDR2 sequences are SGHNT and YYREEE (reference sequence). The CDR3 sequence is 17 residues long. The V and J ends lost 0 bases and 1 base respectively, with 13 bases between them. CDR3 protein: CASSLGGFGRTNEKLFF. The CDR3 DNA reads TGTGCCAGCAGCTTGGGGGGCTTTGGGCGAACTAATGAAAAACTGTTTTTT.

The chain uses TRBV6-4 and TRBJ1-1; D uncertain. Trimming removed 5 bases from V and 1 base from J, with 8 bases in between. The germline V gene encodes CDR1 MRHNA and CDR2 SNTAGT. This CDR3 has 13 amino acids. The chain's CDR3 is CASSQKENTEAFF. DNA for the CDR3: TGTGCCAGCAGTCAGAAGGAGAACACTGAAGCTTTCTTT.

V gene TRBV5-1 combines with J gene TRBJ2-7; no clear D. Germline lookup yields CDR1 SGHRS and CDR2 YFSETQ. The CDR3 loop spans 14 amino acids. V shed 0 bases and J shed 9 bases, with 16 bases lying between them. DNA for the CDR3: TGCGCCAGCAGCTTGGAAGTCCTCCCTACGACGCAGTACTTC. This encodes CASSLEVLPTTQYF.

The chain joins TRBV5-4 to TRBJ2-7, with 8 bases lining up with TRBD2. This CDR3 region has 16 residues. The J segment lost 0 bases and the V segment lost 9 bases, leaving 14 bases of the junction unmatched. CDR1 is SGHNT and CDR2 is YYREEE in the germline V gene (reference sequence). CDR3: CATGLGGAGVSYEQYF. The CDR3 bases are TGTGCCACCGGCCTGGGTGGAGCGGGAGTCTCCTACGAGCAGTACTTC.

V and J are TRBV10-1 and TRBJ2-2, with a weak D call TRBD2 (7 bases). Germline CDR1 WNHNN, CDR2 SYGVQD (reference sequence). This CDR3 is built from 16 residues. The germline V and J ends were trimmed by 2 bases and 4 bases, with 14 bases remaining between them. CDR3 amino acids: CASSEDVGGRTGELFF. CDR3 in DNA: TGCGCCAGCAGTGAGGATGTGGGGGGGCGCACCGGGGAGCTGTTTTTT.

The chain employs TRBV7-9 and TRBJ1-5; 7 bases match TRBD1. Germline V lookup: CDR1 SEHNR, CDR2 FQNEAQ (reference sequence). Trimming at V came to 4 bases and at J to 5 bases, leaving 2 bases not matched to a gene. The CDR3 totals 13 residues. This CDR3 is CASSSDRDQPQHF. The CDR3 DNA sequence: TGTGCCAGCAGCTCCGACAGGGATCAGCCCCAGCATTTT.

This chain connects TRBV7-2 to TRBJ2-5; TRBD2 matches at 11 bases. Germline assignment: CDR1 SGHTA and CDR2 FQGNSA. This CDR3 spans 17 amino acids. The ends lost 1 base at V and 5 bases at J; junction bases unmatched: 9. The CDR3 here is CASSLDLAGGPGETQYF. The CDR3, as DNA: TGTGCCAGCAGCTTAGATTTAGCGGGAGGGCCTGGGGAGACCCAGTACTTC.

This chain joins TRBV5-6 and TRBJ2-2; D gene ambiguous. Germline-derived CDR1 and CDR2 are SGHDT and YYEEEE. This CDR3 region has 14 residues. The germline V and J ends were trimmed by 0 bases and 6 bases, with 9 bases remaining between them. The CDR3 nucleotides are TGTGCCAGCAGCTTGGCCCTCCGGGCCGGGGAGCTGTTTTTT. This gives the protein CASSLALRAGELFF.

This sequence joins TRBV18 and TRBJ2-1; D may be TRBD2 (6 bases). V lost 3 bases to trimming and J lost 6 bases, with 24 bases between them. Looked up from germline, CDR1 is KGHSH and CDR2 is LQKENI. There are 18 residues in the CDR3. CDR3 in DNA: TGTGCCAGCTCACCCTCACTAGTCACGAGGGCCGGGGGCAATGAGCAGTTCTTC. It encodes CASSPSLVTRAGGNEQFF.

V and J are TRBV11-3 and TRBJ2-2; D call uncertain. V was clipped by 10 bases and J by 7 bases, with 16 bases between them. Germline V gene lookup returns CDR1 SGHNT and CDR2 YENEEA. The CDR3 contains 13 residues. This CDR3 is CATSDGWGGELFF. Written as DNA, the CDR3 is TGTGCCACCTCGGACGGATGGGGCGGGGAGCTGTTTTTT.

J is TRBJ2-5 and V is TRBV5-1; TRBD1 matches 8 bases. Unmatched junction bases numbered 6, after V lost 4 bases and J lost 4 bases. This CDR3 region has 14 residues. Germline loops: CDR1 SGHRS, CDR2 YFSETQ. The CDR3 sequence: CASSVQGTGETQYF. CDR3 bases: TGCGCCAGCAGCGTACAGGGGACAGGAGAGACCCAGTACTTC.

This chain connects TRBV9 to TRBJ2-2; D uncertain. V was cut by 3 bases and J by 4 bases, with 10 bases left in between. Looked up from germline, CDR1 is SGDLS and CDR2 is YYNGEE. The CDR3 spans 14 residues. The CDR3 DNA is TGTGCCAGCAGCGGAGTCTTTGGCACCGGGGAGCTGTTTTTT. As protein: CASSGVFGTGELFF.